Shown below are 24 T cell receptor beta chains from a single sample sequenced in a study of blood T cell repertoires in COVID-19 (TCRdb year 2020). The receptor library was made with the immunoSEQ multiplex PCR assay. The source is immuneACCESS, and TCRdb retained only in-frame sequences with V and J called. Part of the clones is not carried over; for the studies checked, unresolved V genes explain less than half of this, and the remainder is unexplained. The sample table records about 120,000 clones; around 80% of these occur just once. In total, the top ten clones hold 0.65% to 0.9% of the sample. Sequencing used peripheral blood. The source is a woman between 65 and 79 years old with acute or convalescent COVID-19.

This sequence joins TRBV6-5 and TRBJ1-6; D unresolved. V lost 0 bases and J lost 7, with 10 bases in between. This CDR3 spans 15 amino acids. Germline V gene data show CDR1 as MNHEY and CDR2 as SVGAGI. CDR3 sequence (DNA): TGTGCCAGCAGTTACTCGAGCCAGGTCAATTCACCCCTCCACTTT. Translated: CASSYSSQVNSPLHF.

The chain joins TRBV6-5 to TRBJ2-7; 7 bases are shared with TRBD1. The CDR3 spans 13 residues. The V gene's germline CDR1 is MNHEY and CDR2 SVGAGI. V shed 2 bases and J 4 bases; nucleotides not matched to a gene: 2. The CDR3 sequence: CASSYLTGYEQYF. CDR3 sequence (DNA): TGTGCCAGCAGTTACCTGACAGGGTACGAGCAGTACTTC.

CDR3: CASSTLYEQYF. CDR3 nucleotide sequence: TGTGCCAGTAGTACTCTCTACGAGCAGTACTTC. The chain employs TRBV19 and TRBJ2-7, with D unresolved. Germline V gene sequence: CDR1 LNHDA, CDR2 SQIVND (reference sequence). Trimming left V 4 bases short and J 3 bases short, with 4 bases between. The CDR3 contains 11 residues.

The J gene is TRBJ1-2, the V gene TRBV6-1; maybe TRBD1 (5 bases). Germline CDR1 MNHNS, CDR2 SASEGT. V was clipped by 1 base and J by 4 bases, with 10 bases between them. This CDR3 spans 14 amino acids. CDR3 bases: TGTGCCAGCAGTGAAGTGAGGACAACCTATGGCTACACCTTC. It specifies CASSEVRTTYGYTF.

V is TRBV5-6 and J is TRBJ1-2, with D perhaps TRBD1 (6 bases). The CDR3 is 14 amino acids. The V end lost 3 bases, the J end lost 9 bases, and 18 bases lay between the germline ends. Germline loops: CDR1 SGHDT, CDR2 YYEEEE. CDR3 sequence: CASSSDRHSISYTF. DNA of the CDR3: TGTGCCAGCAGCTCAGACAGGCATTCTATAAGCTACACCTTC. Full variable domain (remainder filled in from reference TRBV5-6 and TRBJ1-2): DAGVTQSPTHLIKTRGQQVTLRCSPKSGHDTVSWYQQALGQGPQFIFQYYEEEERQRGNFPDRFSGHQFPNYSSELNVNALLLGDSALYLCASSSDRHSISYTFGSGTRLTVV.

V and J are TRBV6-5 and TRBJ1-2; TRBD1 matches 7 bases. J gave up 10 bases and V 6 bases, and 8 bases lay outside the gene matches. Looked up from germline, CDR1 is MNHEY and CDR2 is SVGAGI. This CDR3 is 12 amino acids long. CDR3 residues: CASSPTGKTYTF. DNA of the CDR3: TGTGCCAGCAGCCCGACAGGGAAGACCTACACCTTC.

This chain connects TRBV4-1 to TRBJ1-3; no reliable D call. CDR3 length equals 16 residues. The germline V gene encodes CDR1 MGHRA and CDR2 YSYEKL. V lost 0 bases, J lost 0 bases, and 9 bases lay in between. CDR3 in amino acids: CASSQEVQASGNTIYF. CDR3 DNA: TGCGCCAGCAGCCAAGAAGTCCAGGCCTCTGGAAACACCATATATTTT.

The V and J genes are TRBV6-4 and TRBJ1-6; maybe TRBD1 (6 bases). The CDR3 has 14 residues. Germline CDR1 is MRHNA and CDR2 is SNTAGT. V lost 3 bases and J lost 9, with 12 bases in between. The CDR3 spells CASSEIGGTSPLHF. CDR3 bases: TGTGCCAGCAGTGAGATAGGGGGTACTTCACCCCTCCACTTT.

This clone was observed a handful of times. The rearrangement joins TRBV20-1 to TRBJ2-1; 8 bases are a match to TRBD2. The junction had 15 bases not matched to a gene; V was cut back by 3 bases and J by 8 bases. This CDR3 has 16 amino acids. Germline CDR1 and CDR2: DFQATT and SNEGSKA (reference sequence). CDR3 sequence reads: CSASLAGRSRIDEQFF. CDR3 bases: TGCAGTGCTAGTTTAGCGGGGAGGTCACGAATTGATGAGCAGTTCTTC.

The J gene is TRBJ1-2, the V gene TRBV5-1; 7 bases are a match to TRBD1. Trimming at V came to 4 bases and at J to 0 bases, leaving 6 bases not matched to a gene. The CDR3 runs to 15 residues. CDR1 and CDR2 from the germline V gene are SGHRS and YFSETQ. CDR3 sequence reads: CASSPAGQTNYGYTF. CDR3 DNA sequence: TGCGCCAGCAGCCCTGCGGGACAGACTAACTATGGCTACACCTTC. The whole variable domain, remainder taken from reference TRBV5-1 and TRBJ1-2, is KAGVTQTPRYLIKTRGQQVTLSCSPISGHRSVSWYQQTPGQGLQFLFEYFSETQRNKGNFPGRFSGRQFSNSRSEMNVSTLELGDSALYLCASSPAGQTNYGYTFGSGTRLTVV.

In nucleotides, the CDR3 is TGTGCCAGCTCACCTCGGGACAGCTACGAGCAGTACTTC. Translating it yields CASSPRDSYEQYF. V and J are TRBV18 and TRBJ2-7; TRBD1 matches at 7 bases. The junction had 2 bases not matched to a gene; V was cut back by 3 bases and J by 3 bases. CDR1 is KGHSH and CDR2 is LQKENI in the germline V gene. The CDR3 is 13 amino acids.

This CDR3 is CASSGPENVGSQYF. CDR3 bases: TGCGCCAGCAGCGGGCCAGAGAACGTAGGCTCCCAGTACTTC. V is TRBV5-1 and J is TRBJ2-5; D ambiguous. Trimming removed 4 bases at V and 9 bases at J, with 19 bases between. The CDR3 has 14 amino acids. The germline V gene has CDR1 SGHRS and CDR2 YFSETQ.

The CDR3 reads CASSMVEGRGEAFF. DNA of the CDR3: TGTGCCAGCAGTATGGTGGAGGGGCGGGGTGAAGCTTTCTTT. This chain uses TRBV5-4 with TRBJ1-1; D may be TRBD1 (5 bases). Trimming cost V 5 bases and J 7 bases, with 18 bases left between them. This CDR3 spans 14 amino acids. Germline lookup yields CDR1 SGHNT and CDR2 YYREEE (reference sequence).

The J gene is TRBJ2-5, the V gene TRBV9; TRBD2 matches at 9 bases. The junction had 11 bases not matched to a gene; V was cut back by 2 bases and J by 0 bases. Germline CDR1 is SGDLS and CDR2 is YYNGEE. The CDR3 spans 18 residues. In DNA form, the CDR3 reads TGTGCCAGCAGCGTCTCCACGAGGACTAGCGCGAACCAAGAGACCCAGTACTTC. Translated, it gives CASSVSTRTSANQETQYF. Together with reference TRBV9 and TRBJ2-5, the CDR3 gives the full variable domain: DSGVTQTPKHLITATGQRVTLRCSPRSGDLSVYWYQQSLDQGLQFLIQYYNGEERAKGNILERFSAQQFPDLHSELNLSSLELGDSALYFCASSVSTRTSANQETQYFGPGTRLLVL.

This chain uses TRBV9 with TRBJ2-3, with 7 bases fitting TRBD1. This CDR3 is 16 amino acids long. The V gene's germline CDR1 is SGDLS and CDR2 YYNGEE. The V and J ends lost 0 bases and 6 bases, in that order; junction bases with no gene match: 10. This chain's CDR3 is CASSVEIGGRGDTQYF. The CDR3 bases are TGTGCCAGCAGCGTAGAGATAGGGGGCCGTGGCGATACGCAGTATTTT. Using reference TRBV9 and TRBJ2-3 for the parts outside the CDR3, the full variable domain is DSGVTQTPKHLITATGQRVTLRCSPRSGDLSVYWYQQSLDQGLQFLIQYYNGEERAKGNILERFSAQQFPDLHSELNLSSLELGDSALYFCASSVEIGGRGDTQYFGPGTRLTVL.

Only a few counts were recorded for this clone. The chain recombines TRBV20-1 with TRBJ2-7, with D possibly matching TRBD1 (6 bases). CDR1 and CDR2 (germline): DFQATT, SNEGSKA (reference sequence). The CDR3 length is 12 residues. V lost 3 bases to trimming and J lost 6 bases, with 12 bases between them. CDR3 DNA: TGCAGTGCTAGTCAAGCAGGGGTCGAGCAGTACTTC. It encodes CSASQAGVEQYF.

The rearrangement uses TRBV30 and TRBJ1-1, with 11 bases identical to TRBD1. V shed 3 bases and J 5 bases; nucleotides not matched to a gene: 11. The germline CDR1 and CDR2 sequences are GTSNPN and SVGIG (reference sequence). This CDR3 comprises 16 residues. CDR3 DNA sequence: TGTGCCTGGAGCTCCCCCGGGACAGGGGGAGTGACTGAAGCTTTCTTT. It yields the protein CAWSSPGTGGVTEAFF.

The chain has TRBV5-5 and TRBJ1-1; unclear D gene. The ends were cut back, 4 bases at V and 1 base at J, with 11 bases in the middle. This CDR3 comprises 14 residues. The V gene's germline CDR1 is SGHKS and CDR2 YYEKEE (reference sequence). The CDR3 loop reads CASSPERANTEAFF. The CDR3 region has the DNA TGTGCCAGCAGCCCCGAGAGGGCGAACACTGAAGCTTTCTTT.

V gene TRBV12-3 or TRBV12-4 combines with J gene TRBJ1-2; weak D call: TRBD1 (6 bases). The CDR3 covers 13 residues. The V end lost 2 bases, the J end lost 8 bases, and 12 bases lay between the germline ends. The CDR3 DNA reads as TGTGCCAGCAGTTTAAGAGGGGGGGGCGGCTACACCTTC. Translated: CASSLRGGGGYTF.

This chain links TRBV6-5 with TRBJ1-2; the D is unclear. There are 11 residues in the CDR3. V was shortened by 6 bases and J by 1 base, with 3 bases between the two germline ends. CDR1 is MNHEY and CDR2 is SVGAGI in the germline V gene. In DNA, the CDR3 is TGTGCCAGCAGCCTTAACTATGGCTACACCTTC. It encodes CASSLNYGYTF.

The gene calls are TRBV5-1 and TRBJ2-6; perhaps TRBD1 as D (6 bases). The germline CDR1 and CDR2 sequences are SGHRS and YFSETQ. Trimming removed 0 bases at V and 0 bases at J, with 7 bases between. The CDR3 has 16 amino acids. In DNA, the CDR3 is TGCGCCAGCAGCTTGGAAGGGGGCTCTGGGGCCAACGTCCTGACTTTC. Translating gives CASSLEGGSGANVLTF.

The chain links TRBV5-1 to TRBJ2-7, with D perhaps TRBD1 (5 bases). The CDR3 is made up of 14 amino acids. CDR1 SGHRS and CDR2 YFSETQ come from the germline V gene. The V gene lost 7 bases and the J gene lost 0 bases, with 14 bases spanning the gap. As DNA, the CDR3 is TGCGCCAGCGGGGCCATGACGGACTCCTACGAGCAGTACTTC. It translates to CASGAMTDSYEQYF.

The rearrangement links TRBV5-4 to TRBJ2-3, with TRBD2 identical over 12 bases. The CDR3 is made up of 15 amino acids. The J segment lost 4 bases and the V segment lost 4 bases, leaving 4 bases of the junction unmatched. Germline values: CDR1 SGHNT, CDR2 YYREEE (reference sequence). CDR3 DNA: TGTGCCAGCAGCCAGACTAGCGGGGGCCCAGATACGCAGTATTTT. It is translated as CASSQTSGGPDTQYF. The full variable domain, in which reference TRBV5-4 and TRBJ2-3 provide the parts outside the CDR3, is ETGVTQSPTHLIKTRGQQVTLRCSSQSGHNTVSWYQQALGQGPQFIFQYYREEENGRGNFPPRFSGLQFPNYSSELNVNALELDDSALYLCASSQTSGGPDTQYFGPGTRLTVL.

The chain is built from TRBV6-5 and TRBJ1-6; a possible D gene is TRBD1 (6 bases). In germline, CDR1 is MNHEY, CDR2 SVGAGI. V lost 6 bases and J 10 bases, leaving 16 bases between the germline ends. The CDR3 is 14 amino acids. The CDR3 DNA sequence: TGTGCCAGCAGCGACGGGGGGGGCAACTCACCCCTCCACTTT. Amino acids: CASSDGGGNSPLHF.